This TCR beta chain was identified during a study of OX40 agonist ivuxolimab in advanced cancers. In the study overall: Patients with hepatocellular carcinoma, melanoma, renal cell or head and neck cancer made up the dose-escalation patients.

Assay used: immunoSEQ multiplex PCR; TCRdb lists only in-frame clones, some missing. The top ten hold roughly 0.5% of the sample, which has 80,000 to 100,000 clones, 87% seen once. Study observations and caveats: Patients who responded partially at 0.1-3.0 mg/kg showed clonal expansion ranking among the lowest.

The CDR3 spans 16 residues. Germline CDR1 MNHNS, CDR2 SASEGT. Trimming removed 3 bases at V and 2 bases at J, with 17 bases between. Details on this clone: The antigen is undetermined.

This chain links TRBV6-1 with TRBJ2-7, with D perhaps matching TRBD2 (6 bases). The sequence came from an adult with an advanced solid tumor such as melanoma, head and neck, liver or kidney cancer. Material: CD4+ or CD8+ T cells sorted from blood, obtained in a trial of the OX40 agonist ivuxolimab. DNA of the CDR3: TGTGCCAGCAGTGACCCCGGGCAGTGGGGGGCCTACGAGCAGTACTTC. Protein: CASSDPGQWGAYEQYF.